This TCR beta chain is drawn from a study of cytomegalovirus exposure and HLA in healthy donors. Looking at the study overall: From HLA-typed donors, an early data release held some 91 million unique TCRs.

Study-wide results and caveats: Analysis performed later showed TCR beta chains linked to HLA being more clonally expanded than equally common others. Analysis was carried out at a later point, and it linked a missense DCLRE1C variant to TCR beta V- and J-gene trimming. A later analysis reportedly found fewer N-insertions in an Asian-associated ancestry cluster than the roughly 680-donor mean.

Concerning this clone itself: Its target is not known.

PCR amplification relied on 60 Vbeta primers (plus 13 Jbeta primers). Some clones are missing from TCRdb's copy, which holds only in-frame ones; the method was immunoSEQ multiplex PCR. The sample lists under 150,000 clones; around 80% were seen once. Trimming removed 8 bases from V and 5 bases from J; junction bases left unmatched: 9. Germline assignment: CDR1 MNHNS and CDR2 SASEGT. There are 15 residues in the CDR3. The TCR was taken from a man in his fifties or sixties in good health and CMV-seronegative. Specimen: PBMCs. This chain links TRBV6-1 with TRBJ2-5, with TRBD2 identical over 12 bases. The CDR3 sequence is CASHTSGGTWETQYF. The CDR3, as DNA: TGTGCCAGCCATACTAGCGGGGGGACTTGGGAGACCCAGTACTTC.